The rows below give T cell receptor beta chains drawn from one sample of a study of CD8 T cells in Susac syndrome. A single record per CDR3 protein comes from TCRdb applying MiXCR to the immunoSEQ multiplex PCR reads. The data hold approximately 100,000 distinct CDR3 sequences, with about 96% observed a single time. The specimen was CD4+ T cells from PBMCs. The receptors here all came from a human donor in good health. Both conserved end residues are part of each CDR3. Fields, in order: clone size, V gene, D gene, J gene, CDR3 DNA, CDR3 protein. D genes are given only for firm matches. The listing skips clone size in some rows; elsewhere it reads once, few, many or a size class.

clone_size: NA
v_call: TRBV7-7
d_call: NA
j_call: TRBJ2-7
cdr3_nt: TGTGCTAGCAGCTTAGAAGTATGGGGCGAGCAGTACTTC
cdr3_aa: CASSLEVWGEQYF

clone_size: once
v_call: TRBV15
d_call: TRBD1
j_call: TRBJ2-4
cdr3_nt: TGTGCCACCAGCATCAGGGGGATAGCCAAAAACATTCAGTACTTC
cdr3_aa: CATSIRGIAKNIQYF

clone_size: NA
v_call: TRBV4-1
d_call: NA
j_call: TRBJ2-2
cdr3_nt: TGCGCCAGCAGCCAACAGACACCGAACACCGGGGAGCTGTTTTTT
cdr3_aa: CASSQQTPNTGELFF

clone_size: NA
v_call: TRBV6-6
d_call: TRBD1
j_call: TRBJ2-7
cdr3_nt: TGTGCCAGCAGTTACTCGTCACAGGGGGCAGAGGAGCAGTACTTC
cdr3_aa: CASSYSSQGAEEQYF

clone_size: NA
v_call: TRBV7-8
d_call: NA
j_call: TRBJ2-7
cdr3_nt: TGTGCCAGCAGCAAGACCTACGAGCAGTACTTC
cdr3_aa: CASSKTYEQYF

clone_size: NA
v_call: TRBV7-9
d_call: NA
j_call: TRBJ1-3
cdr3_nt: TGTGCCAGCAGCTTAGCCGGGTCCGGAAACACCATATATTTT
cdr3_aa: CASSLAGSGNTIYF

clone_size: NA
v_call: TRBV6-5
d_call: TRBD1
j_call: TRBJ2-6
cdr3_nt: TGTGCCACCTCCGGGACAGGGGCTGGGGCCAACGTCCTGACTTTC
cdr3_aa: CATSGTGAGANVLTF

clone_size: NA
v_call: TRBV6-1
d_call: NA
j_call: TRBJ2-1
cdr3_nt: TGTGCCAGCAGTCCCGGGGGGCCAGGCAATGAGCAGTTCTTC
cdr3_aa: CASSPGGPGNEQFF

clone_size: NA
v_call: TRBV6-5
d_call: TRBD1
j_call: TRBJ1-1
cdr3_nt: TGTGCCAGCAGTTACCCGGGGACAGCGCCGGAAGCTTTCTTT
cdr3_aa: CASSYPGTAPEAFF

clone_size: NA
v_call: TRBV11-3
d_call: TRBD1
j_call: TRBJ2-1
cdr3_nt: TGTGCCAGCAGCTACAGGGGGCTACCCTACAATGAGCAGTTCTTC
cdr3_aa: CASSYRGLPYNEQFF

clone_size: NA
v_call: TRBV6-1
d_call: NA
j_call: TRBJ1-5
cdr3_nt: TGTGCCAGCGGGCCGGTACTTAATCAGCCCCAGCATTTT
cdr3_aa: CASGPVLNQPQHF

clone_size: NA
v_call: TRBV19
d_call: NA
j_call: TRBJ2-2
cdr3_nt: TGTGCCAGTAGTACCTTGGCAGCCGGGGAGCTGTTTTTT
cdr3_aa: CASSTLAAGELFF

clone_size: NA
v_call: TRBV6-6
d_call: NA
j_call: TRBJ2-7
cdr3_nt: TGTGCCAGCAGCCAATCCCCCTATTCGGAGCAGTACTTC
cdr3_aa: CASSQSPYSEQYF

clone_size: once
v_call: TRBV10-3
d_call: TRBD2
j_call: TRBJ2-5
cdr3_nt: TGTGCCATCATGGAGACTAGCGGGAGTGAGACCCAGTACTTC
cdr3_aa: CAIMETSGSETQYF

clone_size: NA
v_call: TRBV29-1
d_call: NA
j_call: TRBJ1-1
cdr3_nt: TGCAGCGTTGGGGGGGTCAGGGGCACTGAAGCTTTCTTT
cdr3_aa: CSVGGVRGTEAFF

clone_size: NA
v_call: TRBV12-3/TRBV12-4
d_call: TRBD1
j_call: TRBJ1-5
cdr3_nt: TGTGCCAGCAGTCAGGGGGGGCCTACTCTCAATCAGCCCCAGCATTTT
cdr3_aa: CASSQGGPTLNQPQHF

clone_size: NA
v_call: TRBV7-8
d_call: NA
j_call: TRBJ1-3
cdr3_nt: TGTGCCAGCAGCTGGATCATTGGAAACACCATATATTTT
cdr3_aa: CASSWIIGNTIYF

clone_size: NA
v_call: TRBV3-1
d_call: TRBD1
j_call: TRBJ1-2
cdr3_nt: TGTGCCAGCAGCCATCGGGACAGATCCTATGGCTACACCTTC
cdr3_aa: CASSHRDRSYGYTF

clone_size: NA
v_call: TRBV19
d_call: NA
j_call: TRBJ2-7
cdr3_nt: TGTGCCAGTAGTATAGAACCGGGCTACGAGCAGTACTTC
cdr3_aa: CASSIEPGYEQYF

clone_size: NA
v_call: TRBV3-1
d_call: NA
j_call: TRBJ1-5
cdr3_nt: TGTGCCAGCAGCCAAGCCCGAATTCAGCCCCAGCATTTT
cdr3_aa: CASSQARIQPQHF

clone_size: NA
v_call: TRBV28
d_call: NA
j_call: TRBJ2-5
cdr3_nt: TGTGCCAGCAGTTTCGCTCAGCAAGAGACCCAGTACTTC
cdr3_aa: CASSFAQQETQYF